The 32 T cell receptor beta chains reported below all come from one sample, sequenced in a study of neurological immune-mediated disorders. TCRdb fed the 5' RACE reads into MiXCR, producing one record per CDR3 protein. The sample has tens of thousands of distinct CDR3 sequences, roughly 4.4% seen once. Sequenced material: PBMCs. These receptors all come from a woman aged 55-75 years with multiple sclerosis.

This clonotype was found many times. J is TRBJ2-7 and V is TRBV20-1, with D maybe TRBD1 (5 bases). The CDR3 has 13 amino acids. CDR1 is DFQATT, CDR2 SNEGSKA, per germline (reference sequence). The V end lost 3 bases, the J end lost 2 bases, and 11 bases lay between the germline ends. The chain's CDR3 is CSASYRRAYEQYF. The CDR3 DNA sequence: TGCAGTGCTAGCTACAGGCGAGCCTACGAGCAGTACTTC.

This clonotype has ten or more counts. The chain carries TRBV5-5 and TRBJ2-5; TRBD1 aligns across 8 bases. CDR1 is SGHKS, CDR2 YYEKEE, per germline (reference sequence). The CDR3 sequence is 14 residues long. The J segment lost 5 bases and the V segment lost 4 bases, leaving 7 bases of the junction unmatched. CDR3 nucleotide sequence: TGTGCCAGCAGCGGGGCAGGGGGCCTGGAGACCCAGTACTTC. Its translation: CASSGAGGLETQYF.

This clonotype was seen ten or more times. V gene TRBV12-3 or TRBV12-4 combines with J gene TRBJ1-1; no reliable D call. The CDR3 has 13 amino acids. V shed 5 bases and J shed 7 bases, with 14 bases lying between them. In nucleotides, the CDR3 is TGTGCCAGCAGTCCCCGGAGGTTTTTTGAAGCTTTCTTT. It yields the protein CASSPRRFFEAFF.

J is TRBJ2-3 and V is TRBV7-2, with D possibly being TRBD2 (5 bases). V lost 0 bases to trimming and J lost 2 bases, with 9 bases between them. Germline assignment: CDR1 SGHTA and CDR2 FQGNSA. The CDR3 consists of 15 residues. CDR3 loop: CASSLASEATDTQYF. The CDR3 region has the DNA TGTGCCAGCAGCTTAGCGTCGGAGGCCACAGATACGCAGTATTTT.

This clonotype came up many times. The genes are TRBV20-1 and TRBJ2-2; 10 nucleotides align to TRBD2. Germline V gene data show CDR1 as DFQATT and CDR2 as SNEGSKA (reference sequence). This CDR3 is 15 amino acids long. J was trimmed by 5 bases and V by 0 bases; bases with no gene match: 3. The CDR3 DNA reads TGCAGTGCTAGAGATGGGGGACTAGCGACCGGGGAGCTGTTTTTT. Amino acids: CSARDGGLATGELFF.

The chain joins TRBV19 to TRBJ2-7, with 9 bases identical to TRBD1. With V trimmed by 8 bases and J by 3 bases, 11 bases remained unmatched. The V gene's germline CDR1 is LNHDA and CDR2 SQIVND (reference sequence). The CDR3 covers 15 residues. CDR3 in DNA: TGTGCCAGTTCCCTCGGGACAGGGACCAACTACGAGCAGTACTTC. Its translation is CASSLGTGTNYEQYF.

In its sample, this clonotype was seen many times. This chain joins TRBV27 and TRBJ2-7; 7 bases agree with TRBD1. After removal of 5 bases from V and 3 bases from J, the junction contained 10 bases not matched to a gene. There are 15 residues in the CDR3. The V gene's germline CDR1 is MNHEY and CDR2 SMNVEV (reference sequence). This CDR3 is CASSMIGTVNYEQYF. The CDR3 DNA reads as TGTGCCAGCAGTATGATAGGGACAGTTAACTACGAGCAGTACTTC.

This clonotype appeared many times. The V and J genes are TRBV3-1 and TRBJ2-7; D gene unclear. In germline, CDR1 is LGHDT, CDR2 YNNKEL (reference sequence). With 0 bases removed from V and 2 bases from J, the gap between germline ends came to 11 bases. This CDR3 region has 15 residues. The DNA of the CDR3 is TGTGCCAGCAGCCAAGATAGGGCTAGGACCTACGAGCAGTACTTC. As protein: CASSQDRARTYEQYF.

This clonotype was recorded many times. The chain recombines TRBV5-1 with TRBJ2-1; possibly TRBD2 for D (6 bases). The CDR3 extends over 15 amino acids. Germline CDR1 SGHRS, CDR2 YFSETQ. The V end was cut by 4 bases, the J end by 1 base, with 12 bases between. This chain's CDR3 is CASSADGGSYNEQFF. The CDR3, as DNA: TGCGCCAGCAGCGCGGACGGAGGGTCCTACAATGAGCAGTTCTTC.

This clonotype was seen many times. The J gene is TRBJ2-1, the V gene TRBV20-1; D not certain. Germline V gene sequence: CDR1 DFQATT, CDR2 SNEGSKA (reference sequence). The V and J ends lost 1 base and 0 bases respectively, with 13 bases between them. This CDR3 is built from 16 residues. In nucleotides, the CDR3 is TGCAGTGCTAGAGTGTTTGGCCCCAGCTCCTACAATGAGCAGTTCTTC. The encoded protein is CSARVFGPSSYNEQFF.

This clonotype was counted between two and nine times. The junction does not match germline at one end; this may be a read error. The chain combines TRBV4-3 with TRBJ1-5, with D possibly TRBD1 on 5 matching bases. Germline CDR1 and CDR2: LGHNA and YSLEER. The CDR3 extends over 13 amino acids. CDR3 sequence reads: CASSQVQGDPQNF. The CDR3 region has the DNA TGCGCCAGCAGCCAAGTTCAGGGCGATCCCCAGAATTTT.

This clonotype was detected ten times or more. The chain employs TRBV20-1 and TRBJ2-7, with D hard to call. The germline V and J ends were trimmed by 4 bases and 4 bases, with 11 bases remaining between them. CDR3 length: 12 amino acids. Germline CDR1 reads DFQATT; CDR2 reads SNEGSKA (reference sequence). CDR3 nucleotide sequence: TGCAGTGCTACTGGACGTTGGTACGAGCAGTACTTC. It encodes CSATGRWYEQYF.

This clonotype was detected many times. The rearrangement links TRBV5-1 to TRBJ2-1, with 12 bases fitting TRBD2. The length of the CDR3 is 15 residues. CDR1 and CDR2 (germline): SGHRS, YFSETQ. After removal of 5 bases from V and 3 bases from J, the junction contained 3 bases not matched to a gene. The CDR3 coding sequence is TGCGCCAGCAGACCGGGACTAGCGGGCTACAATGAGCAGTTCTTC. The encoded protein is CASRPGLAGYNEQFF.

This clonotype was counted only a few times. This chain connects TRBV5-1 to TRBJ2-5; D unresolved. This CDR3 contains 14 residues. Germline CDR1 reads SGHRS; CDR2 reads YFSETQ. V lost 0 bases to trimming and J lost 2 bases, with 8 bases between them. The CDR3 bases are TGCGCCAGCAGCTTGGTTCAGAATCAAGAGACCCAGTACTTC. This encodes CASSLVQNQETQYF.

At least ten counts were recorded for this clonotype. The V gene is TRBV11-2, the J gene TRBJ2-7, with 7 positions matching TRBD2. The V segment lost 4 bases and the J segment 9 bases; nucleotides outside the gene matches: 9. The CDR3 covers 13 residues. In germline, CDR1 is SGHAT, CDR2 FQNNGV. The CDR3 nucleotides read TGTGCCAGCAGCTACGGGACTAATCGGTGGCAGTACTTC. It specifies CASSYGTNRWQYF.

In this sample, this clonotype turned up many times. The chain is built from TRBV5-6 and TRBJ2-3; D uncertain. This CDR3 is 12 amino acids long. Trimming removed 1 base at V and 2 bases at J, with 2 bases between. Germline V gene sequence: CDR1 SGHDT, CDR2 YYEEEE. This CDR3 is CASSLFTDTQYF. For the CDR3, the DNA is TGTGCCAGCAGCTTGTTCACAGATACGCAGTATTTT.

The genes are TRBV18 and TRBJ1-1, with D possibly matching TRBD1 (5 bases). The germline V gene encodes CDR1 KGHSH and CDR2 LQKENI. Trimming shortened V by 0 bases and J by 1 base, and 12 bases separated the two germline ends. This CDR3 is 16 amino acids long. DNA of the CDR3: TGTGCCAGCTCACCACCGGCGGGGGGAGGGAACACTGAAGCTTTCTTT. It is translated as CASSPPAGGGNTEAFF.

In its sample, this clonotype was seen many times. V gene TRBV29-1 combines with J gene TRBJ1-1; 10 bases agree with TRBD1. The CDR3 spans 13 residues. Germline-derived CDR1 and CDR2 are SQVTM and ANQGSEA. V shed 6 bases, J shed 3 bases, and the junction held 4 bases outside the gene matches. CDR3 loop: CSVRTGGDTEAFF. CDR3 DNA sequence: TGCAGCGTCAGGACAGGGGGGGACACTGAAGCTTTCTTT.

This clonotype has at least ten counts. The V call is TRBV5-1, the J call TRBJ2-5, with D possibly being TRBD1 or TRBD2 (6 bases each). Trimming shortened V by 4 bases and J by 1 base, and 14 bases separated the two germline ends. This CDR3 is 15 amino acids long. Germline V gene data show CDR1 as SGHRS and CDR2 as YFSETQ. The CDR3 spells CASSPAQGLQETQYF. The CDR3 DNA is TGCGCCAGCAGCCCCGCACAGGGACTCCAAGAGACCCAGTACTTC.

Concerning this clonotype: A much larger clone lies one base from this, so it may be a read error. This chain uses TRBV6-2 or TRBV6-3 with TRBJ2-5; D gene ambiguous. The CDR3 has 14 amino acids. V was pared by 2 bases and J by 4 bases, with 11 bases between. Germline V CDR1 and CDR2: MNHEY, SVGEGT. The CDR3 region has the DNA TGTGCCAGCAGTTACCCCGGAATAGCAGAGACCCAGTACTTC. This codes for CASSYPGIAETQYF.

This clonotype showed up many times. Its ends do not fully match the called genes, so a read error is possible. The V gene is TRBV3-1, the J gene TRBJ2-1; possible D gene TRBD1, 6 bases. Germline V gives CDR1 LGHDT, CDR2 YNNKEL (reference sequence). The CDR3 sequence is 13 residues long. CDR3 protein: CASSKDRYNEQFF. CDR3 sequence (DNA): TGTGCCAGCAGCAAAGACAGGTACAATGAGCAGTTCTTC.

The rearrangement joins TRBV20-1 to TRBJ2-2, with TRBD1 matching 9 bases. This CDR3 is 14 amino acids long. Germline-derived CDR1 and CDR2 are DFQATT and SNEGSKA (reference sequence). Germline trimming cut 5 bases from V and 6 bases from J; bases unmatched to any gene: 7. The CDR3 bases are TGCAGTGCTCCACACGACAGGGGGGCCGGGGAGCTGTTTTTT. Translating gives CSAPHDRGAGELFF.

This clonotype came up many times. The chain carries TRBV12-3 or TRBV12-4 and TRBJ1-1, with D possibly TRBD1 on 6 matching bases. The V end lost 4 bases, the J end lost 0 bases, and 9 bases lay between the germline ends. The CDR3 covers 14 residues. In DNA form, the CDR3 reads TGTGCCAGCAGTTACAGGGTATTGAACACTGAAGCTTTCTTT. Its protein product is CASSYRVLNTEAFF.

This chain links TRBV18 with TRBJ2-5; 8 nucleotides align to TRBD1. J lost 4 bases, V lost 3 bases, and 13 bases had no gene match. The germline CDR1 and CDR2 sequences are KGHSH and LQKENI. The length of the CDR3 is 17 residues. The CDR3 DNA is TGTGCCAGCTCACCCGTAGACAGGGGACGGCTCGGAGAGACCCAGTACTTC. This gives the protein CASSPVDRGRLGETQYF. Supplemented by reference TRBV18 and TRBJ2-5, the full variable domain reads NAGVMQNPRHLVRRRGQEARLRCSPMKGHSHVYWYRQLPEEGLKFMVYLQKENIIDESGMPKERFSAEFPKEGPSILRIQQVVRGDSAAYFCASSPVDRGRLGETQYFGPGTRLLVL.

The sample holds many counts of this clonotype. The V and J genes are TRBV20-1 and TRBJ2-5; 11 bases match TRBD1. Looked up from germline, CDR1 is DFQATT and CDR2 is SNEGSKA (reference sequence). V lost 5 bases to trimming and J lost 0 bases; unmatched junction nucleotides: 2. The CDR3 has 14 amino acids. The CDR3 DNA reads TGCAGTGCTCGGGACAGGGGGTACCAAGAGACCCAGTACTTC. Translated, it gives CSARDRGYQETQYF.

This clonotype occurred many times. The chain carries TRBV4-3 and TRBJ1-2; D perhaps matches TRBD1 (6 bases). The CDR3 extends over 13 amino acids. Germline V CDR1 and CDR2: LGHNA, YSLEER. The V end was cut by 3 bases, the J end by 3 bases, with 8 bases between. The CDR3 loop is CASSQGADYGYTF. CDR3 nucleotide sequence: TGCGCCAGCAGCCAGGGGGCGGACTATGGCTACACCTTC.

V gene TRBV12-3 or TRBV12-4 combines with J gene TRBJ2-6; 7 nucleotides agree with TRBD1. The CDR3 runs to 20 residues. V lost 5 bases, J lost 0 bases, and 16 bases stayed unmatched. The DNA for the CDR3 is TGTGCCAGCAGTCAAGCACGGCTAGGACAGGTCTACTCTGGGGCCAACGTCCTGACTTTC. Translating it yields CASSQARLGQVYSGANVLTF.

This clonotype occurred many times. The rearrangement joins TRBV10-3 to TRBJ2-1; 9 bases line up with TRBD1. V was clipped by 2 bases and J by 5 bases; unmatched bases: 4. The germline V gene has CDR1 ENHRY and CDR2 SYGVKD. The CDR3 sequence is 15 residues long. CDR3 residues: CAISERTGENNEQFF. The CDR3 DNA is TGTGCCATCAGTGAGAGGACAGGGGAAAACAATGAGCAGTTCTTC.

This clonotype was counted at least ten times. This chain uses TRBV4-1 with TRBJ2-3; 9 bases fit TRBD2. Germline V gene sequence: CDR1 MGHRA, CDR2 YSYEKL. The CDR3 runs 18 residues. The V segment lost 4 bases and the J segment 1 base; nucleotides outside the gene matches: 12. CDR3 sequence reads: CASSPRVGTSGRTDTQYF. In nucleotides, the CDR3 is TGCGCCAGCAGCCCCCGAGTAGGCACTAGCGGGCGCACAGATACGCAGTATTTT.

Regarding this clonotype: Compared with germline, one end of the junction differs, possibly owing to a read error. The chain recombines TRBV12-3 or TRBV12-4 with TRBJ1-1; D is possibly TRBD1 (5 bases). This CDR3 has 14 amino acids. The CDR3: CASSPLLTDTEAFF. The CDR3 coding sequence is TGTGCTAGCAGCCCCCTCCTGACAGACACTGAAGCTTTCTTT.

This clonotype was counted a few times. This chain links TRBV20-1 with TRBJ2-7; TRBD1 matches at 8 bases. Germline V gene data show CDR1 as DFQATT and CDR2 as SNEGSKA (reference sequence). The CDR3 contains 13 residues. V lost 3 bases to trimming and J lost 7 bases; unmatched junction nucleotides: 8. In nucleotides, the CDR3 is TGCAGTGCTAGTAACAGGGGGGTGATGGAGCAGTACTTC. Translation: CSASNRGVMEQYF.

This clonotype was seen ten or more times. The chain employs TRBV10-3 and TRBJ2-5; D is uncertain. Trimming removed 3 bases at V and 7 bases at J, with 15 bases between. CDR1 and CDR2 from the germline V gene are ENHRY and SYGVKD. CDR3 length: 14 residues. This CDR3 is CAISEPEGRRTQYF. The CDR3 DNA follows: TGTGCCATCAGTGAACCGGAAGGCCGACGGACCCAGTACTTC.